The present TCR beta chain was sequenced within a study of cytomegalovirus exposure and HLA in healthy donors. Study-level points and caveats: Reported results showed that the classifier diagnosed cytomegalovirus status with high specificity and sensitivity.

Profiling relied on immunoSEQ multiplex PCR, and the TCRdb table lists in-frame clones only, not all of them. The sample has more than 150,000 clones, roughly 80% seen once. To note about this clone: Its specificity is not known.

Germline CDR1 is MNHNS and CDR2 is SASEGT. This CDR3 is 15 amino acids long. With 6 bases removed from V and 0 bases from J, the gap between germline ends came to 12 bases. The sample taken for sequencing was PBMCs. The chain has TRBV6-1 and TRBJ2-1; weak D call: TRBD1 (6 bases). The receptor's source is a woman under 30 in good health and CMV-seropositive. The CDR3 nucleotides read TGTGCCAGCAGCCAGGGGAGTGGCTCCTACAATGAGCAGTTCTTC. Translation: CASSQGSGSYNEQFF.